This TCR beta chain was identified during a study of blood T cell repertoires in COVID-19. Here immunoSEQ multiplex PCR was the method, and the copy in TCRdb shows in-frame clones only, minus some. The table lists under 250,000 clones, approximately 84% of them singletons. Participant reports of clinical history set cohort assignment. The CDR3 has 14 residues. This chain connects TRBV1 to TRBJ1-2; TRBD1 is the table's D call and was not checked against the DNA. TRBV1 is shown as a pseudogene. Sequencing input: PBMCs or T cells enriched from blood (not recorded which). This receptor was identified in a man aged 35-49 years who had recovered from COVID-19. The CDR3 DNA sequence: TGCGCGCCCGGGACAGGAGGTCGGAACTATGGCTACACCTTC. This sequence encodes CAPGTGGRNYGYTF.